Presented here are 18 T cell receptor beta chains from one specimen sequenced in a study of blood T cell repertoires in COVID-19. The protocol was immunoSEQ multiplex PCR, while the TCRdb copy is restricted to in-frame clones and leaves out a portion. The sample carries some 250,000 clones, around 88% recorded once. The specimen sequenced was peripheral blood. The receptor set was obtained from a middle-aged man with active or convalescent COVID-19.

This clone was found a few times. The chain combines TRBV4-1 with TRBJ1-6; 8 bases match TRBD1. The length of the CDR3 is 13 residues. Trimming cost V 8 bases and J 7 bases; bases outside gene matches: 4. Germline-derived CDR1 and CDR2 are MGHRA and YSYEKL. Here the CDR3 DNA reads TGCGCCAGCGGTGGACAGGGCAATTCACCCCTCCACTTT. Its protein is CASGGQGNSPLHF.

The V gene is TRBV5-6, the J gene TRBJ2-3, with 12 bases fitting TRBD2. Looked up from germline, CDR1 is SGHDT and CDR2 is YYEEEE. V gave up 2 bases and J gave up 6 bases; unmatched junction bases: 7. The CDR3 consists of 16 residues. CDR3 nucleotides: TGTGCCAGCAGCTTCCCTACTAGCGGGGGGCCGGATACGCAGTATTTT. Protein sequence: CASSFPTSGGPDTQYF.

This clone was recorded a few times. This chain uses TRBV30 with TRBJ1-2; D possibly corresponds to TRBD1 (6 bases). Germline CDR1 and CDR2: GTSNPN and SVGIG (reference sequence). CDR3 length equals 14 residues. Deletions cut 1 base from V and 4 bases from J, with 13 bases between. The CDR3 spells CAWSGEDSLYGYTF. The CDR3 region has the DNA TGTGCCTGGAGTGGAGAGGACAGCCTCTATGGCTACACCTTC.

The chain uses TRBV7-2 and TRBJ2-1; no clear D gene. This CDR3 has 16 amino acids. V lost 7 bases, J lost 2 bases, and 18 bases lay in between. Germline CDR1 SGHTA, CDR2 FQGNSA. Here the CDR3 DNA reads TGTGCCAGCACCCACGATGGGCCTTCCACCTACAATGAGCAGTTCTTC. This sequence encodes CASTHDGPSTYNEQFF.

The chain is built from TRBV3-1 (or the pseudogene TRBV3-2) and TRBJ2-3, with 10 positions matching TRBD2. The CDR3 covers 16 residues. With V trimmed by 3 bases and J by 3 bases, 6 bases remained unmatched. The germline gives CDR1 LGHDT, CDR2 YNNKEL (reference sequence). CDR3 DNA: TGTGCCAGCAGCCATTTCAGCGGGGGGGTGACAGATACGCAGTATTTT. This gives the protein CASSHFSGGVTDTQYF.

The chain is built from TRBV5-4 and TRBJ2-3; TRBD1 matches at 7 bases. This CDR3 has 18 amino acids. The germline V gene has CDR1 SGHNT and CDR2 YYREEE (reference sequence). V shed 4 bases, J shed 0 bases, and the junction held 14 bases outside the gene matches. DNA of the CDR3: TGTGCCAGCAGCGCCTACGGGACAGCATTGTCTAGCACAGATACGCAGTATTTT. As protein: CASSAYGTALSSTDTQYF.

V is TRBV3-1 (or the pseudogene TRBV3-2) and J is TRBJ2-3; the D gene is possibly TRBD1 (6 bases). V was pared by 0 bases and J by 6 bases, with 10 bases between. CDR3 length equals 14 residues. Germline V gene data show CDR1 as LGHDT and CDR2 as YNNKEL (reference sequence). CDR3 nucleotide sequence: TGTGCCAGCAGCCAAGATTCCAGGGGCGATACGCAGTATTTT. Translation gives CASSQDSRGDTQYF.

The rearrangement joins TRBV5-1 to TRBJ1-4, with D possibly TRBD1 on 5 matching bases. The ends were cut back, 2 bases at V and 0 bases at J, with 17 bases in the middle. In germline, CDR1 is SGHRS, CDR2 YFSETQ. The CDR3 runs 18 residues. The CDR3 region has the DNA TGCGCCAGCAGCTTATCGGGGGGTGGTACAGCAACTAATGAAAAACTGTTTTTT. Translation: CASSLSGGGTATNEKLFF. Variable domain in full (rest from reference TRBV5-1 and TRBJ1-4): KAGVTQTPRYLIKTRGQQVTLSCSPISGHRSVSWYQQTPGQGLQFLFEYFSETQRNKGNFPGRFSGRQFSNSRSEMNVSTLELGDSALYLCASSLSGGGTATNEKLFFGSGTQLSVL.

This clone was seen many times. The J gene is TRBJ2-1, the V gene TRBV6-2 or TRBV6-3; 9 bases match TRBD2. The CDR3 consists of 17 residues. Germline V gene data show CDR1 as MNHEY and CDR2 as SVGEGT. Trimming at V came to 0 bases and at J to 4 bases, leaving 7 bases not matched to a gene. The CDR3 DNA is TGTGCCAGCAGTTACTCCCCGACTAGCGGCTTGTACAATGAGCAGTTCTTC. It yields the protein CASSYSPTSGLYNEQFF.

This clone was found once. The genes are TRBV5-3 and TRBJ1-2; no reliable D call. TRBV5-3 is treated as an ORF (open reading frame) with a function not yet certain. This CDR3 comprises 15 residues. The V and J ends lost 5 bases and 4 bases respectively, with 18 bases between them. Written as DNA, the CDR3 is TGTGCCAGAAGTTGGAGGGAGAGGGAGGGCTATGGCTACACCTTC. Translated: CARSWREREGYGYTF.

The genes are TRBV15 and TRBJ1-1; no definite D call. The germline V gene has CDR1 LNHNV and CDR2 YYDKDF (reference sequence). The V end was cut by 1 base, the J end by 0 bases, with 12 bases between. This CDR3 is 16 amino acids long. This chain's CDR3 is CATSRVEGGMNTEAFF. CDR3 DNA sequence: TGTGCCACCAGCAGAGTAGAGGGAGGGATGAACACTGAAGCTTTCTTT. Full variable domain (outside the CDR3, taken from reference TRBV15 and TRBJ1-1): DAMVIQNPRYQVTQFGKPVTLSCSQTLNHNVMYWYQQKSSQAPKLLFHYYDKDFNNEADTPDNFQSRRPNTSFCFLDIRSPGLGDTAMYLCATSRVEGGMNTEAFFGQGTRLTVV.

The V gene is TRBV14, the J gene TRBJ2-7; the D gene is possibly TRBD1 (5 bases). V was clipped by 4 bases and J by 0 bases, with 16 bases between them. Germline CDR1 SGHDN, CDR2 FVKESK. The CDR3 loop spans 16 amino acids. The CDR3 region is CASSPYVGPRSYEQYF. The CDR3 DNA reads as TGTGCCAGCAGCCCCTACGTGGGGCCCCGCTCCTACGAGCAGTACTTC.

The chain carries TRBV12-5 and TRBJ1-1; D unresolved. The V end was cut by 1 base, the J end by 4 bases, with 7 bases between. This CDR3 is 13 amino acids long. The germline CDR1 and CDR2 sequences are LGHNT and FRNRAP. CDR3 residues: CASGLGGGTEAFF. Written as DNA, the CDR3 is TGTGCTAGTGGTTTGGGAGGCGGCACTGAAGCTTTCTTT. Full variable domain (outside the CDR3, taken from reference TRBV12-5 and TRBJ1-1): DARVTQTPRHKVTEMGQEVTMRCQPILGHNTVFWYRQTMMQGLELLAYFRNRAPLDDSGMPKDRFSAEMPDATLATLKIQPSEPRDSAVYFCASGLGGGTEAFFGQGTRLTVV.

This clone was seen only a few times. This chain links TRBV11-3 with TRBJ1-1; no clear D gene. This CDR3 has 16 amino acids. V was shortened by 0 bases and J by 1 base, with 12 bases between the two germline ends. Germline assignment: CDR1 SGHNT and CDR2 YENEEA. The CDR3, as DNA: TGTGCCAGCAGCTTAGATCTAGGCGCCGGGAACACTGAAGCTTTCTTT. Translated, it gives CASSLDLGAGNTEAFF.

V and J are TRBV3-1 (or the pseudogene TRBV3-2) and TRBJ1-2; D gene unclear. Trimming pared 4 bases from V and 6 bases from J, leaving 12 bases between. Germline V lookup: CDR1 LGHDT, CDR2 YNNKEL (reference sequence). The CDR3 spans 13 residues. CDR3: CASSRNSRDGYTF. CDR3 in DNA: TGTGCCAGCAGCCGAAACAGCCGAGATGGCTACACCTTC.

The chain carries TRBV5-1 and TRBJ2-7, with D perhaps TRBD1 (6 bases). Germline V lookup: CDR1 SGHRS, CDR2 YFSETQ. The CDR3 totals 12 residues. V dropped 4 bases and J dropped 3 bases, with 8 bases sitting between them. The CDR3 DNA is TGCGCCAGCAGCCCGGACAGCTACGAGCAGTACTTC. This codes for CASSPDSYEQYF.

The chain is built from TRBV6-5 and TRBJ1-1, with D perhaps TRBD1 (6 bases). The CDR3 consists of 14 residues. V was trimmed by 3 bases and J by 6 bases, leaving 14 bases between them. From germline, CDR1 is MNHEY and CDR2 SVGAGI. CDR3 region: CASSYPEGGAEAFF. In nucleotides, the CDR3 is TGTGCCAGCAGTTATCCGGAAGGGGGGGCTGAAGCTTTCTTT.

The rearrangement links TRBV14 to TRBJ1-4; D is possibly TRBD1 (6 bases). Germline loops: CDR1 SGHDN, CDR2 FVKESK. CDR3 length: 13 residues. The V and J ends lost 6 bases and 11 bases respectively, with 16 bases between them. CDR3 protein: CASSKGVIKKLFF. For the CDR3, the DNA is TGTGCCAGCAGTAAGGGGGTTATAAAGAAACTGTTTTTT.